This TCR beta chain was recorded in a study of blood T cells in healthy people across ages. This CDR3 contains 12 residues. Germline CDR1 DFQATT, CDR2 SNEGSKA (reference sequence). Trimming took off 6 bases at V and 1 base at J, with 9 bases between the two ends. The second PCR ran about 6 to 12 cycles with a sample-barcoded 5' primer and J-beta primers. Sequencing yielded, for each sample, at least 3 million paired-end reads carrying CDR3. One entry per CDR3 protein, called by TCRdb with MiXCR from the 5' RACE reads. The sample contains approximately 900,000 distinct CDR3 sequences, roughly 48% of which appear only once.

Sequencing was performed on blood. The J gene is TRBJ2-5, the V gene TRBV20-1; D not resolved. The TCR was taken from a man aged 30-40 years in good health. The CDR3 DNA sequence: TGCAGTGCCTACGACTCCCAAGAGACCCAGTACTTC. This codes for CSAYDSQETQYF.